A selection of T cell receptor beta chains follows, all from one sample in a study of circulating and synovial CD4+ cells in juvenile arthritis. Produced via immunoSEQ multiplex PCR; TCRdb's table is partial and in-frame only. The table has roughly 33,000 clones, 90% to 95% seen once. Sequenced input: CD4+ T cells from blood. The receptors stem from a human donor with juvenile idiopathic arthritis. CDR3s include the opening cysteine and the closing phenylalanine or tryptophan. A D gene is named only where the DNA matches it firmly. Only some rows state a clone size, as once, few, many or a class for expanded clones.

clone_size	d_call	j_call	v_call	cdr3_nt	cdr3_aa
NA	TRBD1	TRBJ1-5	TRBV10-3	TGTGCCACGTGGACAGGGGCCTCACAGCCCCAGCATTTT	CATWTGASQPQHF
NA	NA	TRBJ2-2	TRBV28	TGTGCCAGCAGTTTACGCCCAGGGGCCGGGGAGCTGTTTTTT	CASSLRPGAGELFF
once	TRBD2	TRBJ2-1	TRBV20-1	TGCAGTGCTGCTAGCGGTAATGAGCAGTTCTTC	CSAASGNEQFF
once	TRBD2	TRBJ2-3	TRBV5-1	TGCGCCACCGGACTAGCGGGAGAAGGCACAGATACGCAGTATTTT	CATGLAGEGTDTQYF
NA	TRBD2	TRBJ2-7	TRBV15	TGTGCCACCAGTACGGGGGGTAGCTACGAGCAGTACTTC	CATSTGGSYEQYF
NA	NA	TRBJ1-1	TRBV27	TGTGCCAGCAGTCCCTGGACAGCTAAGAACGCTGAAGCTTTCTTT	CASSPWTAKNAEAFF
NA	TRBD1	TRBJ2-5	TRBV27	TGTGCCAGCAGAGGGGGTCGGGACAGGGTTCGAGAGACCCAGTACTTC	CASRGGRDRVRETQYF
NA	TRBD1	TRBJ1-2	TRBV5-1	TGCGCCAGCAGCTTGCAGGGGGCGAAATATGGCTACACCTTC	CASSLQGAKYGYTF
NA	NA	TRBJ1-6	TRBV19	TGTGCCAGTAGTACAACGCGGGAAAATAATTCACCCCTCCACTTT	CASSTTRENNSPLHF
few	TRBD1	TRBJ1-3	TRBV18	TGTGCCAGCTCACCTACCGGGACAGGAGTTGGAAACACCATATATTTT	CASSPTGTGVGNTIYF
NA	TRBD2	TRBJ2-1	TRBV5-1	TGCGCCAGCAGCGACGCTAGCGGTCTCCACAATGAGTTCTTC	CASSDASGLHNEFF
NA	TRBD1	TRBJ1-3	TRBV7-9	TGTGCCAGCAGCTTATGGGGACAGGGGAGCTCTGGAAACACCATATATTTT	CASSLWGQGSSGNTIYF
NA	NA	TRBJ1-4	TRBV20-1	TGCAGTGCTAGAGATCGCGTCAAACTGTTTTTT	CSARDRVKLFF
NA	NA	TRBJ2-7	TRBV27	TGTGCCAGCAGTTTGGGGGGAGCATCATTCTACGAGCAGTACTTC	CASSLGGASFYEQYF
NA	NA	TRBJ1-2	TRBV9	TGTGCCAGCAGCCGACTAGAGGACTATGGCTACACCTTC	CASSRLEDYGYTF
NA	NA	TRBJ1-2	TRBV9	TGTGCCAGCAGCCCTATGGAGGGTCGGGGCTACACCTTC	CASSPMEGRGYTF
NA	NA	TRBJ2-7	TRBV4-2	TGTGCCAGCAGCCAAGAAACGGGGGTTCCCTACGAGCAGTACTTC	CASSQETGVPYEQYF
NA	TRBD2	TRBJ2-4	TRBV7-6	TGTGCCAGCAGCCCCGGGGGGATGGGCATTCAGTACTTC	CASSPGGMGIQYF
NA	NA	TRBJ2-3	TRBV5-1	TGCGCCAGCAGCTTGGAGGGGACTACAGATACGCAGTATTTT	CASSLEGTTDTQYF
NA	TRBD1	TRBJ1-5	TRBV15	TGTGCCACCAGCAGAGATCAGACAGGGGGCAATCAGCCCCAGCATTTT	CATSRDQTGGNQPQHF
NA	TRBD2	TRBJ2-5	TRBV6-1	TGTGCCAGCAGTACCCGGGGAGGGGTAGAGACCCAGTACTTC	CASSTRGGVETQYF
NA	NA	TRBJ2-7	TRBV2	TGTGCCAGCACTTCGGGGGACGGAGGTTACGAGCAGTACTTC	CASTSGDGGYEQYF
NA	TRBD2	TRBJ2-1	TRBV7-2	TGTGCCAGCAGCTTAGCCAGACTAGCGCGGAACAATGAGCAGTTCTTC	CASSLARLARNNEQFF
NA	NA	TRBJ2-7	TRBV27	TGTGCCAGCACGTCCAGGGTGTCCTACGAGCAGTACTTC	CASTSRVSYEQYF
NA	TRBD1	TRBJ1-2	TRBV5-1	TGCGCCAGCAGCCGTTCCGGGACAGGGGCTGGCTACACCTTC	CASSRSGTGAGYTF
NA	NA	TRBJ2-5	TRBV20-1	TGCAGTGCTAGAGATGTAAAGACCCAGTACTTC	CSARDVKTQYF
once	NA	TRBJ1-3	TRBV6-5	TGTGCCAGCAGTTTGACAGGAGGAAACACCATATATTTT	CASSLTGGNTIYF
few	NA	TRBJ1-5	TRBV6-1	TGTGCCAGCTACTCTGTTAAAGGGGGTCAGCCCCAGCATTTT	CASYSVKGGQPQHF
NA	NA	TRBJ1-5	TRBV7-2	TGTGCCAGCAGCTTAGAACCGGATCAGCCCCAGCATTTT	CASSLEPDQPQHF